Reported below is one T cell receptor (beta chain). The record originates from a study of blood T cell repertoires in COVID-19. The table came from immunoSEQ multiplex PCR; TCRdb's copy has only in-frame clones and leaves some out. The data contain about 200,000 clones, approximately 84% of them singletons. Trimming at V came to 1 base and at J to 6 bases, leaving 4 bases not matched to a gene. The germline gives CDR1 LGHNA, CDR2 YNFKEQ. The CDR3 is 16 residues long. The chain has TRBV4-2 and TRBJ1-5; 12 positions match TRBD1. This TCR was recovered from a man over 45 with acute or convalescent COVID-19. Sequenced sample: peripheral blood. The CDR3 DNA is TGTGCCAGCAGCCAAGGGGGACAGGGGGCACGTCAGCCCCAGCATTTT. This sequence encodes CASSQGGQGARQPQHF.